These 6 T cell receptor beta chains were all obtained from the same sample, sequenced in a study of blood T cell repertoires in COVID-19. The data were produced by immunoSEQ multiplex PCR, yet TCRdb's version contains in-frame clones alone and is incomplete. There are about 300,000 clones in the sample; approximately 85% occur only once, and 9% to 9.5% lies in the top ten. The material sequenced was peripheral blood. These receptors all come from a man aged 18-30 years with active or convalescent COVID-19.

The chain employs TRBV3-1 (or the pseudogene TRBV3-2) and TRBJ1-1; TRBD1 is a possible D gene (5 bases). The ends were cut back, 0 bases at V and 6 bases at J, with 8 bases in the middle. Germline V gives CDR1 LGHDT, CDR2 YNNKEL (reference sequence). CDR3 size: 13 residues. The CDR3 DNA reads TGTGCCAGCAGCCAAGATGGGGCAGCTGAAGCTTTCTTT. Amino acids: CASSQDGAAEAFF.

This clone was picked up one time. This chain uses TRBV13 with TRBJ1-1; the match to TRBD1 covers 8 bases. Germline CDR1 is PRHDT and CDR2 is FYEKMQ (reference sequence). V lost 2 bases, J lost 5 bases, and 7 bases stayed unmatched. The CDR3 is 15 amino acids. CDR3 nucleotides: TGTGCCAGCAGCTTACTCGGACAGGGAAGAACTGAAGCTTTCTTT. Translation: CASSLLGQGRTEAFF.

V gene TRBV11-2 combines with J gene TRBJ2-7; 7 nucleotides line up with TRBD1. CDR1 SGHAT and CDR2 FQNNGV come from the germline V gene. The CDR3 covers 14 residues. With V trimmed by 6 bases and J by 5 bases, 10 bases remained unmatched. The CDR3 nucleotides are TGTGCCAGCAGGCTCCCGAGGGGGCGCGACGAGCAGTACTTC. It encodes CASRLPRGRDEQYF.

The chain recombines TRBV3-1 (or the pseudogene TRBV3-2) with TRBJ1-1, with D possibly being TRBD1 (5 bases). V lost 9 bases and J lost 3, with 23 bases in between. The CDR3 is 16 residues long. Per germline, CDR1 LGHDT and CDR2 YNNKEL (reference sequence). For the CDR3, the DNA is TGTGCCAGTCTTCCTGGGACTCATTATTTATACACTGAAGCTTTCTTT. Encoded protein: CASLPGTHYLYTEAFF.

This chain uses TRBV5-1 with TRBJ1-2; 9 nucleotides line up with TRBD1. Trimming at V came to 4 bases and at J to 4 bases, leaving 14 bases not matched to a gene. The CDR3 contains 17 residues. The germline gives CDR1 SGHRS, CDR2 YFSETQ. CDR3 amino acids: CASSPSRDRALTYGYTF. As DNA, the CDR3 is TGCGCCAGCAGCCCGTCCCGGGACAGGGCCTTAACCTATGGCTACACCTTC.

V is TRBV9 and J is TRBJ2-2; 8 nucleotides match TRBD2. Trimming cost V 0 bases and J 6 bases; bases outside gene matches: 1. The CDR3 has 14 residues. In germline, CDR1 is SGDLS, CDR2 YYNGEE. CDR3 nucleotides: TGTGCCAGCAGCGTAGAACTAGCGGCCGGGGAGCTGTTTTTT. Translated: CASSVELAAGELFF.